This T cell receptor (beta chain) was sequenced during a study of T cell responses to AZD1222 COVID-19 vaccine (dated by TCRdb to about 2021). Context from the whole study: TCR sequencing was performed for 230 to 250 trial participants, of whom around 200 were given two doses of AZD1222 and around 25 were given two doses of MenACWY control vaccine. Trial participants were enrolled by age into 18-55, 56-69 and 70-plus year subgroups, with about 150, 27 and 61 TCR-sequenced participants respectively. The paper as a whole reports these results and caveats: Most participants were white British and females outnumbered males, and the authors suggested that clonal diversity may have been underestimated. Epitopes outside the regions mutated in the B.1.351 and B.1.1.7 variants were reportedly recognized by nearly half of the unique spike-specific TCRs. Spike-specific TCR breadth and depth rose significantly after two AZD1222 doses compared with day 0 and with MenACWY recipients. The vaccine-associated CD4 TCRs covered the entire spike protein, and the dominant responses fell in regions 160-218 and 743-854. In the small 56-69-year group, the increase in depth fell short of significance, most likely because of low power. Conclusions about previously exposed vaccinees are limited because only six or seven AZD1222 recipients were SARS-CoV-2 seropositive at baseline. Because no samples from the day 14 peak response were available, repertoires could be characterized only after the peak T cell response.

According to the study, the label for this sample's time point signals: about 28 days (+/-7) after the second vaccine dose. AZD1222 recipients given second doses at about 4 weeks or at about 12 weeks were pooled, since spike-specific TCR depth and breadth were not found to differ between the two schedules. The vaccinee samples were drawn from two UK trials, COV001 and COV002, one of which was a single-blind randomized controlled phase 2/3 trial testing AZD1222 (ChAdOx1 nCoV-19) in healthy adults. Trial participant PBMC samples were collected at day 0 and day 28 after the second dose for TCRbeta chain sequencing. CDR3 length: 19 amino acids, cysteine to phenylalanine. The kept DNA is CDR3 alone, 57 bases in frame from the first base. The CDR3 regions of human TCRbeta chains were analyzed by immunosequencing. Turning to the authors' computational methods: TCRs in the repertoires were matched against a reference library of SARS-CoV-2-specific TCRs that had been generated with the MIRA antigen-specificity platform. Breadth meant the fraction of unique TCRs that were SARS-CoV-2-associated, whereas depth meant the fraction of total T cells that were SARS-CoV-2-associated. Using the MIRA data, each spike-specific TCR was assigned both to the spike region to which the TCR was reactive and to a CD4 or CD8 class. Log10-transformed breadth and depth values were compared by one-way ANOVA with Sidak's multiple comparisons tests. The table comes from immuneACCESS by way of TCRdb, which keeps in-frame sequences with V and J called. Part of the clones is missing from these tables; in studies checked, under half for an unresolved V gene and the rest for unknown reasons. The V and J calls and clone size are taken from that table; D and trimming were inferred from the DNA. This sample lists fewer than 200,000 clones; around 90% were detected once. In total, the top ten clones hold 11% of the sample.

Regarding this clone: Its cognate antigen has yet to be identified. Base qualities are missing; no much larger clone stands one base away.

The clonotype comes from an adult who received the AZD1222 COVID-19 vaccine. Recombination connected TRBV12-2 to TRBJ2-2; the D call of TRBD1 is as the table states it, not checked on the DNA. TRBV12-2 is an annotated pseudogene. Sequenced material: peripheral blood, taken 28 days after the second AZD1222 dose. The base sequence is TGTGCAAGTCGCTTAGCGCTCGGGACAGGGGGCGCGAACACCGGGGAGCTGTTTTTT. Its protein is CASRLALGTGGANTGELFF.